This T cell receptor beta chain came from a study of blood T cell repertoires in COVID-19. At the level of the study: Samples representing acute and convalescent COVID-19 were sourced from the United States, Italy and Spain. The analysed material was cDNA or gDNA that came from T cells, B-cell-depleted T cells, or PBMCs.

Germline lookup yields CDR1 KGHDR and CDR2 SFDVKD. V lost 4 bases to trimming and J lost 4 bases, with 10 bases between them. The CDR3 runs to 13 residues. In the source study's methods: How many nucleated cells were present was estimated from reference gene primer amplification. Here immunoSEQ multiplex PCR was the method, and the copy in TCRdb shows in-frame clones only, minus some. The DNA gave D and trimming, while V, J and clone size come from that table. The sample has over 200,000 clones, 88% seen once; the top ten hold approximately 3.7%. The clonotype originates from a man in his 60s who had recovered from COVID-19. The sample consisted of peripheral blood. The rearrangement links TRBV24-1 to TRBJ2-7; tentatively, D is TRBD2 (6 bases). The CDR3: CATSESGGYEQYF. The CDR3 nucleotides are TGTGCCACCAGTGAATCCGGAGGGTACGAGCAGTACTTC.